A selection of T cell receptor beta chains follows, all from one sample in a study of blood T cell repertoires in COVID-19. Only in-frame clones appear in the TCRdb table, and some are missing; sequencing was by immunoSEQ multiplex PCR. Of about 64,000 clones in the sample, 85% to 90% were seen once. Sequences were obtained from peripheral blood. The receptors originated from a man aged 50-60 years with active COVID-19. Each CDR3 is given with its conserved first and last residue. The D gene is left open where the match is weak. Where a row states a size, it is once, few, many or the class of an expanded clone; other rows omit it.

TRBJ2-7,TRBV5-4,.,TRBD1,CASSKGQGQYEQYF,TGTGCCAGCAGCAAGGGACAGGGCCAATACGAGCAGTACTTC
TRBJ1-4,TRBV28,.,.,CASSLKGVWEKLFF,TGTGCCAGCAGTTTGAAGGGGGTATGGGAAAAACTGTTTTTT
TRBJ1-5,TRBV3-1/TRBV3-2,.,.,CASSQGAGVRQPQHF,TGTGCCAGCAGCCAAGGGGCCGGGGTCCGACAGCCCCAGCATTTT
TRBJ2-2,TRBV13,once,.,CASNIGGNTGELFF,TGTGCCAGCAACATCGGGGGGAACACCGGGGAGCTGTTTTTT
TRBJ2-2,TRBV4-1,.,.,CASSPRGTVDGELFF,TGCGCCAGCAGCCCAAGGGGCACCGTCGACGGGGAGCTGTTTTTT
TRBJ2-1,TRBV7-2,.,.,CASSLVRRDNEQFF,TGTGCCAGCAGCTTAGTTAGACGGGACAATGAGCAGTTCTTC
TRBJ1-1,TRBV29-1,.,TRBD1,CSVTGQETKAFF,TGCAGCGTTACGGGACAGGAGACCAAAGCTTTCTTT
TRBJ1-5,TRBV5-3,.,TRBD1,CARSLRDSHQPQHF,TGTGCCAGAAGCTTGAGGGACAGCCATCAGCCCCAGCATTTT
TRBJ2-7,TRBV3-1/TRBV3-2,.,TRBD2,CASSPTGTSVSKYEQYF,TGTGCCAGCAGCCCCACAGGGACTAGCGTATCAAAGTACGAGCAGTACTTC
TRBJ2-6,TRBV5-1,.,TRBD1,CASSLGTGVAGANVLTF,TGCGCCAGCAGCTTAGGGACAGGGGTAGCTGGGGCCAACGTCCTGACTTTC
TRBJ2-2,TRBV2,.,.,CASSETGTNTGELFF,TGTGCCAGCAGTGAAACAGGGACGAACACCGGGGAGCTGTTTTTT
TRBJ2-7,TRBV29-1,few,.,CSVSGRATYEQYF,TGCAGCGTTTCTGGCAGGGCCACCTACGAGCAGTACTTC
TRBJ2-7,TRBV7-9,.,TRBD1,CASSQGRNRGTYEQYF,TGTGCCAGCAGCCAAGGGAGGAACAGGGGGACGTACGAGCAGTACTTC
TRBJ2-7,TRBV7-9,.,TRBD1,CASSLAGTGIHEQYF,TGTGCCAGCAGCTTAGCGGGGACAGGGATCCACGAGCAGTACTTC
TRBJ2-2,TRBV19,.,.,CASSTRTDTGELFF,TGTGCCAGTAGTACCCGGACAGACACCGGGGAGCTGTTTTTT
TRBJ1-5,TRBV6-6,.,.,CATETGVNQPQHF,TGTGCCACCGAGACAGGCGTAAATCAGCCCCAGCATTTT
TRBJ2-7,TRBV6-1,once,.,CASSEASDWSYEQYF,TGTGCCAGCAGTGAAGCTTCGGACTGGTCCTACGAGCAGTACTTC
TRBJ2-1,TRBV4-2,.,.,CASSQVAEYSYNEQFF,TGTGCCAGCAGCCAGGTTGCGGAATATTCCTACAATGAGCAGTTCTTC
TRBJ2-5,TRBV3-1/TRBV3-2,.,TRBD2,CASSQDLAAGLGETQYF,TGTGCCAGCAGCCAAGATCTAGCAGCGGGGCTGGGGGAGACCCAGTACTTC
TRBJ1-2,TRBV11-2,.,.,CAILSTLPGGTGGYGYTF,TGTGCCATCCTCTCAACCCTACCTGGGGGGACGGGTGGGTATGGCTACACCTTC
TRBJ2-3,TRBV28,.,TRBD1,CASREGTGRDTQYF,TGTGCCAGCAGAGAAGGGACAGGGCGAGATACGCAGTATTTT
TRBJ2-5,TRBV6-5,.,.,CASRGDRPVNYF,TGTGCCAGCAGGGGAGACAGGCCCGTGAACTACTTC
TRBJ1-1,TRBV9,.,TRBD1,CASSSRTGNTEAFF,TGTGCCAGCAGCTCTAGGACAGGGAACACTGAAGCTTTCTTT
TRBJ1-5,TRBV6-6,.,TRBD1,CASSLGTGDNQPQHF,TGTGCCAGCAGTCTCGGGACAGGGGACAATCAGCCCCAGCATTTT
TRBJ2-6,TRBV4-1,.,.,CASSQGPSSSGANVLTF,TGCGCCAGCAGCCAGGGGCCCTCAAGTAGTGGGGCCAACGTCCTGACTTTC
TRBJ2-3,TRBV6-5,.,TRBD2,CASSPLGGYTDTQYF,TGTGCCAGCAGTCCTCTCGGGGGGTACACAGATACGCAGTATTTT
TRBJ2-7,TRBV18,.,.,CASSPGPPLAAYEQYF,TGTGCCAGCTCACCAGGACCCCCCCTAGCTGCCTACGAGCAGTACTTC
TRBJ1-3,TRBV19,.,.,CASRNSGVGNTIYF,TGTGCCAGTAGGAATTCAGGGGTCGGAAACACCATATATTTT
TRBJ1-4,TRBV28,.,.,CASSSQGTNEKLFF,TGTGCCAGCAGCTCACAGGGAACTAATGAAAAACTGTTTTTT
TRBJ1-1,TRBV5-1,once,.,CASSRLGDTEAFF,TGCGCCAGCAGCCGTTTAGGGGACACTGAAGCTTTCTTT
TRBJ1-1,TRBV5-4,once,.,CASSYGLDAFF,TGTGCCAGCAGCTACGGACTTGACGCTTTCTTT